This T cell receptor (beta chain) is drawn from a study of blood T cell repertoires in COVID-19. Study-level background: COVID-19 samples, acute and convalescent, were from the United States, Italy and Spain. From T cells, B-cell-depleted T cells, or PBMCs came the material, which was cDNA or gDNA.

Trimming removed 7 bases from V and 6 bases from J; junction bases left unmatched: 10. The germline V gene encodes CDR1 MNHEY and CDR2 SMNVEV (reference sequence). The CDR3 is made up of 14 amino acids. Per the authors' pipeline: Amplification of reference gene primers was used by the study to estimate nucleated cell counts. Data came from immunoSEQ multiplex PCR; TCRdb stores just in-frame clones and leaves some out. V, J and clone size derive from that table, while D and trimming were established from the DNA sequence. The sample holds 200,000 to 250,000 clones, approximately 82% seen once. Sample: peripheral blood. The source is a woman over 75 with acute or convalescent COVID-19. This chain links TRBV27 with TRBJ2-3, with 7 bases identical to TRBD1. The CDR3 bases are TGTGCCAGCACCACCCAGGGGGATATGGATACGCAGTATTTT. Encoded protein: CASTTQGDMDTQYF.